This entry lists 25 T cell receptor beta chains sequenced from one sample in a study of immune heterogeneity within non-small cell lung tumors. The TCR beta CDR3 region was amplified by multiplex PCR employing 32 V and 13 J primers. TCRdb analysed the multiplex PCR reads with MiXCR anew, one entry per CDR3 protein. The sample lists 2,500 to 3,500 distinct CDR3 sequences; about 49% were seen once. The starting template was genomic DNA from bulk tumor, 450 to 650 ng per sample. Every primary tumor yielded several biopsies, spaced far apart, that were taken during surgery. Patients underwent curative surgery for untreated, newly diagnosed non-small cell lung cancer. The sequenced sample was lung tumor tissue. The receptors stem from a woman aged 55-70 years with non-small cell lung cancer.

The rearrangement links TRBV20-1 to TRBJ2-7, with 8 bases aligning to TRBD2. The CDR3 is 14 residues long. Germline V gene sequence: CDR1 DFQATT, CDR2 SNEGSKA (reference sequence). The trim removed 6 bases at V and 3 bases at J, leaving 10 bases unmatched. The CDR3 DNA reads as TGCAGTGCCGGGGGGGTAGCGGGGCGCTACGAGCAGTACTTC. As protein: CSAGGVAGRYEQYF.

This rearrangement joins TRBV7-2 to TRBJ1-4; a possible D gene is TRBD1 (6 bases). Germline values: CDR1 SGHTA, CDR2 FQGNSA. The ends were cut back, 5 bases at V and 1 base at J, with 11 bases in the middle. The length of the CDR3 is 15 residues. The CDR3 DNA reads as TGTGCCAGCAGCCTTAGGGGGGGAACTAATGAAAAACTGTTTTTT. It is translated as CASSLRGGTNEKLFF.

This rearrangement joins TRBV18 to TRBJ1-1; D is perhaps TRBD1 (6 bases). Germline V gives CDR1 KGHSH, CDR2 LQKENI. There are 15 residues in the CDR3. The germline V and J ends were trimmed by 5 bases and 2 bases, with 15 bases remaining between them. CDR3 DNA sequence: TGTGCCAGCTCAATTTCTACAGGGATTAACACTGAAGCTTTCTTT. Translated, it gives CASSISTGINTEAFF.

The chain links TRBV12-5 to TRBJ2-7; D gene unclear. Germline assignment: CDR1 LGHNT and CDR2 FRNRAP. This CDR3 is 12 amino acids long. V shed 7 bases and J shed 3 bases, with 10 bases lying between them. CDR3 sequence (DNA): TGTGCTAGTGTTACAGACAACTACGAGCAGTACTTC. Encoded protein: CASVTDNYEQYF.

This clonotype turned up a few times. The chain's CDR3 is CSARDGGNEQFF. CDR3 in DNA: TGCAGTGCTAGAGACGGGGGCAATGAGCAGTTCTTC. The chain recombines TRBV20-1 with TRBJ2-1; D is possibly TRBD2 (6 bases). Germline CDR1 DFQATT, CDR2 SNEGSKA (reference sequence). The V end was cut by 0 bases, the J end by 6 bases, with 6 bases between. The CDR3 length is 12 residues.

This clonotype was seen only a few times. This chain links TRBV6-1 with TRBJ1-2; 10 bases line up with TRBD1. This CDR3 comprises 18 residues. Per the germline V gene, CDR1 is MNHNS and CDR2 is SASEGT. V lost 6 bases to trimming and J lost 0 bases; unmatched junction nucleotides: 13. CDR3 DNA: TGTGCCAGCAGACAGGACCCGACAGGGGGCGGCTCTAACTATGGCTACACCTTC. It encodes CASRQDPTGGGSNYGYTF.

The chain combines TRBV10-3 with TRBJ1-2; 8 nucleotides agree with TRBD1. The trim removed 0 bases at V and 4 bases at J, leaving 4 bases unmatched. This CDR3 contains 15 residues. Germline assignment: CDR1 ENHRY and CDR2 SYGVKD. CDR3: CAISESTGERYGYTF. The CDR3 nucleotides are TGTGCCATCAGTGAGTCGACAGGGGAACGCTATGGCTACACCTTC.

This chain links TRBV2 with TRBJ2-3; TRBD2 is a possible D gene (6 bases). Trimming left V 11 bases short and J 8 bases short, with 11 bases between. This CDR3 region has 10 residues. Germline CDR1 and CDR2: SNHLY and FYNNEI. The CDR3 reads CAPKGGTQYF. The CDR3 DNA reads TGTGCCCCAAAGGGAGGTACGCAGTATTTT.

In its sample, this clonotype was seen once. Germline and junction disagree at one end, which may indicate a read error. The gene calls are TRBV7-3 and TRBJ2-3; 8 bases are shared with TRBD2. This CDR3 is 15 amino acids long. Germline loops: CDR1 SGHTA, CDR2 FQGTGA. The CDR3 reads CARSLGLGPADTQYF. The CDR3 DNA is TGTGCCAGGAGCTTGGGACTAGGGCCGGCAGATACGCAGTATTTT.

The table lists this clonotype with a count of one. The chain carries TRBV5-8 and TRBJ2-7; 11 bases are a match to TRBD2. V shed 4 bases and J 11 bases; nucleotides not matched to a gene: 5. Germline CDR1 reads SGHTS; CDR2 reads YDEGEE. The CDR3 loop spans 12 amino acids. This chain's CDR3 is CASSLTSGSKYF. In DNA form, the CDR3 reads TGTGCCAGCAGCCTAACTAGCGGGAGTAAGTACTTC.

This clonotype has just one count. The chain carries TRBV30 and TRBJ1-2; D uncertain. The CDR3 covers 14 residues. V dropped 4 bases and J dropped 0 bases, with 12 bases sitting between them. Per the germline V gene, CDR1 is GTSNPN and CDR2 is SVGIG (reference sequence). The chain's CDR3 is CAWTGNLANYGYTF. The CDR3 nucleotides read TGTGCCTGGACTGGGAATTTAGCTAACTATGGCTACACCTTC.

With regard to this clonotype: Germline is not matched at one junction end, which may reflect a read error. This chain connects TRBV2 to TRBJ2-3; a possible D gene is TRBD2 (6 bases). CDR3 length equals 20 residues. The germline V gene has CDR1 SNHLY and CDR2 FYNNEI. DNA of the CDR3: TGTGCCAGCAGTGAAGCGTTCTCATGGAGTTTGACAACTAGCACGGATACGCAGTATTTT. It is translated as CASSEAFSWSLTTSTDTQYF.

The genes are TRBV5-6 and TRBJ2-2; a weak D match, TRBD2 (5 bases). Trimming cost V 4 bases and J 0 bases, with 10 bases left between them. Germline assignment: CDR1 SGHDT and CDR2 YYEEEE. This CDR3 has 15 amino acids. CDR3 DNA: TGTGCCAGCAGCGCCGGGATCTCGAACACCGGGGAGCTGTTTTTT. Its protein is CASSAGISNTGELFF.

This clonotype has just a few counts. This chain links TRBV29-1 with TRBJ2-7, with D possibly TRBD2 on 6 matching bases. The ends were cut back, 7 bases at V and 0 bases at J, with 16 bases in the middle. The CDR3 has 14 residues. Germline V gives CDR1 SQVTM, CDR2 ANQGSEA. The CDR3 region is CSALGGESSYEQYF. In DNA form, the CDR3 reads TGCAGCGCCCTGGGGGGAGAAAGCTCCTACGAGCAGTACTTC.

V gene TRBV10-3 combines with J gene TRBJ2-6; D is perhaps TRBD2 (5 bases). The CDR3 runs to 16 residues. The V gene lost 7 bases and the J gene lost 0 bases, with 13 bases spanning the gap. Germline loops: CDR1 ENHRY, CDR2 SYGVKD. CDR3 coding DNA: TGTGCCATCACCTCGACTACTTCCTCTGGGGCCAACGTCCTGACTTTC. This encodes CAITSTTSSGANVLTF.

The CDR3 nucleotides read TGCGCCAGCAGCCAAACCGGAGGCAGCTTTAATGAAAAACTGTTTTTT. Protein: CASSQTGGSFNEKLFF. This rearrangement joins TRBV4-1 to TRBJ1-4; D call uncertain. Germline CDR1 MGHRA, CDR2 YSYEKL. Trimming cost V 2 bases and J 4 bases, with 14 bases left between them. The CDR3 has 16 amino acids.

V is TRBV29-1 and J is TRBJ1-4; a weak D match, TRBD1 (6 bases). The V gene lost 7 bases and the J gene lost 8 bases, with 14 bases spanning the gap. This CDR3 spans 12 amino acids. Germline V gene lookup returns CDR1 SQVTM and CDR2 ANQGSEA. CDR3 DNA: TGCAGCGCCGGTGGGGGCCTAGAAAAACTGTTTTTT. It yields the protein CSAGGGLEKLFF.

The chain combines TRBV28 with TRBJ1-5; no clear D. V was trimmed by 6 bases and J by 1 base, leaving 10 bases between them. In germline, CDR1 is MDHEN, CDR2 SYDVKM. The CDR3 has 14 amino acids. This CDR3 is CASRPVMSNQPQHF. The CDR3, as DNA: TGTGCCAGCAGACCCGTTATGAGCAATCAGCCCCAGCATTTT.

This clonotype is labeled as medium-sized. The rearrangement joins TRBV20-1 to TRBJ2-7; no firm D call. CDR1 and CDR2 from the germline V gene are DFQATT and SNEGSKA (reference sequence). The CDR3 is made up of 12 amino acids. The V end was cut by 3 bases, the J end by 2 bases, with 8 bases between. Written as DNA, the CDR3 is TGCAGTGCTAGGGCAGAACCCTACGAGCAGTACTTC. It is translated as CSARAEPYEQYF.

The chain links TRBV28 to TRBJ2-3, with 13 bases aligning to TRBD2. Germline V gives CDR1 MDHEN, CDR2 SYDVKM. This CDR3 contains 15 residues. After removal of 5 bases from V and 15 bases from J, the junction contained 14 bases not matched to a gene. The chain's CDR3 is CASSETSGRSSTAYF. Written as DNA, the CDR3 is TGTGCCAGCAGTGAGACTAGCGGGAGGAGTAGTACGGCCTATTTT. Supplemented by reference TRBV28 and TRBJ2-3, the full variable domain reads DVKVTQSSRYLVKRTGEKVFLECVQDMDHENMFWYRQDPGLGLRLIYFSYDVKMKEKGDIPEGYSVSREKKERFSLILESASTNQTSMYLCASSETSGRSSTAYFGPGTRLTVL.

The CDR3 loop reads CSVEEGANSYEQYF. The DNA of the CDR3 is TGCAGCGTTGAAGAAGGGGCCAACTCCTACGAGCAGTACTTC. The chain employs TRBV29-1 and TRBJ2-7, with D possibly matching TRBD1 (5 bases). The CDR3 spans 14 residues. The ends were cut back, 0 bases at V and 0 bases at J, with 9 bases in the middle. Per the germline V gene, CDR1 is SQVTM and CDR2 is ANQGSEA.

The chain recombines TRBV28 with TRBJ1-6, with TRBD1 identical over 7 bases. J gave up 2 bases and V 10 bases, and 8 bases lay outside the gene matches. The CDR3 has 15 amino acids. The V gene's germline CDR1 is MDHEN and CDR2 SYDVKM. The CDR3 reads CATATGPTYNSPLHF. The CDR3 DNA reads TGTGCCACCGCGACAGGGCCCACCTATAATTCACCCCTCCACTTT.

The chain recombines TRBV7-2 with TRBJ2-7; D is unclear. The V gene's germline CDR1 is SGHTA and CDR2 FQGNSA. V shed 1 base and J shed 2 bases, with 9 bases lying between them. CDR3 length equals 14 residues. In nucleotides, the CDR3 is TGTGCCAGCAGCTTAGACTTATTCACCTACGAGCAGTACTTC. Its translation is CASSLDLFTYEQYF.

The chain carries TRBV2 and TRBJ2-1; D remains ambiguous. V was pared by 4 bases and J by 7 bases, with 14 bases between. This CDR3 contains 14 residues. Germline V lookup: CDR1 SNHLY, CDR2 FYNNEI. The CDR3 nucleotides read TGTGCCAGCAGTGGAAAGGTGTACAGTAATGAGCAGTTCTTC. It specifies CASSGKVYSNEQFF.

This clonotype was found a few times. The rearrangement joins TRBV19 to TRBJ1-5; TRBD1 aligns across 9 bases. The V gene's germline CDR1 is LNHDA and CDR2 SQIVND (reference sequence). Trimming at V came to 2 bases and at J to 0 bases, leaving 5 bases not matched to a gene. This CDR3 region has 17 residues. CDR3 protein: CASSILGTGFSNQPQHF. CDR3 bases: TGTGCCAGTAGTATACTCGGGACAGGGTTTAGCAATCAGCCCCAGCATTTT.